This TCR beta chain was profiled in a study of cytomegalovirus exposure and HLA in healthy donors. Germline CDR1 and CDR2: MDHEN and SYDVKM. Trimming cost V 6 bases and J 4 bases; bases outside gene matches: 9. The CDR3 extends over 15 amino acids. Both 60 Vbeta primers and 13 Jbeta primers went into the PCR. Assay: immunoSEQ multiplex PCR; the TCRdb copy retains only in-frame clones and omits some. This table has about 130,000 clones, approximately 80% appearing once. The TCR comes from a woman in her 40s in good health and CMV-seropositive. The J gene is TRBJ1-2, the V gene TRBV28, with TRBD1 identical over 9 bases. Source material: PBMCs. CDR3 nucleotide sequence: TGTGCCAGCAGGATGCCCTGGACAGGGGCCTATGGCTACACCTTC. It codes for CASRMPWTGAYGYTF.